This T cell receptor beta chain came from a study of T-cell memory formation after mild COVID-19. Deletions cut 0 bases from V and 3 bases from J, with 10 bases between. CDR3 length: 15 amino acids. CDR1 and CDR2 (germline): SGHRS, YFSETQ. Each CDR3 protein is one row after TCRdb ran MiXCR on the 5' RACE reads. The table lists a few hundred thousand distinct CDR3 sequences, roughly 21% of them singletons, with about 21% in the top ten. This clonotype was observed a handful of times. As yet, its antigen is unknown. Study-wide results and limits: A balance of CD4 and CD8 characterized clones contracting day 15 to 85, whereas later expanders leaned CD4+.

Input material: PBMCs or a T cell subset sorted from them (not recorded which). This clonotype was sampled from a young man who had mild COVID-19 (a few samples of this study predate the infection). Cell type and time point are not known. The gene calls are TRBV5-1 and TRBJ1-5; no firm D call. This CDR3 is CASSLEWGSNQPQHF. CDR3 coding DNA: TGCGCCAGCAGCTTGGAGTGGGGATCCAATCAGCCCCAGCATTTT.